A selection of T cell receptor beta chains follows, all from one sample in a study of shared clonotypes between healthy human individuals. Profiling relied on immunoSEQ multiplex PCR, and the TCRdb table lists in-frame clones only, not all of them. Among approximately 2.5 million clones, 80% to 95% were seen once, and the ten largest hold 0.36%. The sequencing input was naive CD4+ T cells from PBMCs. The receptors were sampled from a man aged 18 to 35 in good health. Some clones in this sample may be carry-over from other donors' samples. The CDR3 runs from the conserved cysteine through the conserved F or W. A D gene is named only where the DNA matches it firmly. Clone size is not always given. Where it is, it says once, few, many or a class for expanded clones.

j_call cdr3_length v_call d_call clone_size cdr3_aa cdr3_nt
TRBJ2-7 16 TRBV6-1 TRBD1 NA CASSVDGTGSSYEQYF TGTGCCAGCAGTGTAGACGGGACAGGGAGCTCCTACGAGCAGTACTTC
TRBJ2-5 12 TRBV6-4 NA NA CASSTPPETQYF TGTGCCAGCAGTACCCCCCCGGAGACCCAGTACTTC
TRBJ2-1 16 TRBV6-1 NA once CASSDRVAPRYNEQFF TGTGCCAGCAGTGATCGAGTAGCGCCGAGGTACAATGAGCAGTTCTTC
TRBJ1-3 15 TRBV9 NA NA CASSPSLLSGNTIYF TGTGCCAGCTCCCCTAGTCTTCTCTCTGGAAACACCATATATTTT
TRBJ2-7 14 TRBV15 NA NA CATSRVEQGHEQYF TGTGCCACCAGCAGAGTAGAACAGGGCCACGAGCAGTACTTC
TRBJ1-1 14 TRBV10-3 NA NA CAISLQSMNTEAFF TGTGCCATCAGCCTACAGAGCATGAACACTGAAGCTTTCTTT
TRBJ2-1 12 TRBV7-2 NA NA CASSFSGFEQFF TGTGCCAGCAGCTTCTCCGGGTTTGAGCAGTTCTTC
TRBJ2-7 12 TRBV10-2 TRBD2 NA CPSGSYSYEQYF TGTCCTAGCGGGTCGTACTCCTACGAGCAGTACTTC
TRBJ2-1 14 TRBV29-1 TRBD2 NA CSAVAGPSYNEQFF TGCAGCGCTGTAGCGGGACCCTCCTACAATGAGCAGTTCTTC
TRBJ2-2 14 TRBV5-1 NA NA CASSPIHNTGELFF TGCGCCAGCAGCCCGATACACAACACCGGGGAGCTGTTTTTT
TRBJ2-7 15 TRBV19 TRBD2 NA CASSVHSGLTYEQYF TGTGCCAGTAGTGTTCATAGCGGGCTAACCTACGAGCAGTACTTC
TRBJ1-1 11 TRBV2 TRBD1 NA CASRGQGKAFF TGTGCCAGCAGAGGACAGGGCAAAGCTTTCTTT
TRBJ2-2 15 TRBV29-1 NA few CSVGVGGVDPGELFF TGCAGCGTCGGGGTCGGCGGGGTTGATCCCGGGGAGCTGTTTTTT
TRBJ2-1 15 TRBV28 NA NA CASSFPAALYNEQFF TGTGCCAGCAGTTTCCCAGCGGCCCTATACAATGAGCAGTTCTTC
TRBJ2-5 16 TRBV9 NA NA CASSVGGRDIGETQYF TGTGCCAGCAGCGTAGGCGGACGAGATATTGGGGAGACCCAGTACTTC
TRBJ2-7 12 TRBV11-2 NA NA CASSPTGYEQYF TGTGCCAGCAGCCCAACAGGGTACGAGCAGTACTTC
TRBJ1-3 15 TRBV7-9 NA once CASSFEGHIGNTIYF TGTGCCAGCAGCTTTGAGGGACACATCGGAAACACCATATATTTT
TRBJ2-5 15 TRBV27 TRBD2 NA CASSKGLADQETQYF TGTGCCAGCAGTAAGGGGCTAGCGGACCAAGAGACCCAGTACTTC
TRBJ1-4 14 TRBV18 TRBD1 few CASSPGQGGEKLFF TGTGCCAGCTCACCGGGACAGGGAGGCGAAAAACTGTTTTTT
TRBJ2-1 15 TRBV15 NA NA CATSRGGAAYNEQFF TGTGCCACCAGCAGAGGGGGGGCGGCCTACAATGAGCAGTTCTTC